This entry features one T cell receptor (beta chain) sequence. Its antigen is currently not known. One base away there is no much larger clone; base qualities are not given. V is cut back by 5 bases and J by 6 bases, with 8 bases in the junction unmatched. The germline V gene encodes CDR1 SQVTM and CDR2 ANQGSEA. The cysteine opens and the phenylalanine closes a CDR3 of 13 amino acids. Just CDR3 DNA is preserved here, 39 bases in frame from base 1. TCRdb names Illumina NovaSeq 6000 as the instrument used. TCRalpha and TCRbeta cDNA libraries were built by 5'RACE with constant-segment primers, adding sample barcodes and unique molecular identifiers. RNA was extracted from every sample with Trizol reagent. Library amplification was performed in two PCR steps, and a second sample barcode and Illumina TruSeq adapters were introduced in the second step. The libraries were sequenced on an Illumina NovaSeq using 2 x 150 bp paired-end reads. Under the source paper's analysis protocol: Demultiplexing of reads and collapsing into UMI-guided consensus sequences were performed with migec v1.2.7. Using mixcr v2.1.11, UMI consensuses were aligned to TRA and TRB V and J templates and then assembled into clonotypes. Expanded or contracted clonotypes were those called significant by both edgeR and NoisET, with noise models trained on biological replicates. For edgeR calls, a false discovery rate-adjusted p below 0.01 and a log2 fold-change threshold of 1 were applied. As an exploratory analysis of dynamics, max-normalized trajectories of the 1000 most abundant clonotypes were examined by PCA with hierarchical clustering. Separately sequenced CD4+ and CD8+ repertoires were used to assign the CD4 or CD8 phenotype of responding clones. TCRdb reran the public reads through fastp at Q25 and MiXCR, keeping productive beta chains. Rows merge per CDR3 protein into single entries with the most common DNA and genes. TCRdb, rather than the study authors, made the V and J calls. The sample records 140,000 to 150,000 distinct CDR3 sequences, approximately 25% of which are singletons. The top ten hold approximately 25% of the sample.

These data belong to a study of T-cell memory formation after mild COVID-19 (dated by TCRdb to the early 2020s). Turning to the overall study: TCR sequence clusters from the two donors were largely donor specific. The cohort comprised two young, previously healthy adult volunteers, one female and one male. T-cell clones expanding and contracting after mild COVID-19 in two donors were tracked by longitudinal TCRalpha and TCRbeta repertoire sequencing.

Findings and caveats that apply to the study as a whole: SARS-CoV-2 specificity was not confirmed for the second-wave clones peaking on day 37. Contracting CD4+ clones turned up mainly in the CM and EM memory subsets, whereas EMRA was where CD8+ clones were enriched. From day 15 to 85, contracting clones showed balanced CD4/CD8 phenotypes, whereas a second wave of clones that expanded from day 15 to 37 leaned towards CD4+. The study covered only a couple of mild cases, and larger cohorts including severe cases with pre-infection samples were considered necessary. Some responding clones were detected in pre-infection memory, suggesting pre-existing cross-reactive memory T cells joined the SARS-CoV-2 response.

Ficoll-Paque density gradient centrifugation was used to isolate PBMCs. The sequenced material came from PBMCs or a T cell subset sorted from them (not recorded which). The chain was built from TRBV29-1 and TRBJ2-3; 7 junctional bases match TRBD2. This TCR came from an adult woman who had mild COVID-19 (a few samples of this study predate the infection). The sample titles of this study are shuffled in the database, so cell type and time point are left out; the donor was told from shared clones. CDR3 sequence: CSVTGLDADTQYF. The DNA reads as follows: TGCAGCGTTACTGGACTAGACGCGGATACGCAGTATTTT.